The present TCR beta chain was sequenced within a study of naive and memory T cell subsets. General study results and limits: A few larger clonotypes appeared in naive repertoires, especially CD8, possibly memory cells re-expressing CD45RA. The power law exponent of TCR abundance differed between naive and memory cells.

An equimolar mix of two oligonucleotides served as the beta constant-region primer for TRBC1 and TRBC2. Four rounds of PCR amplified the ligated cDNA using nested alpha and beta constant-region primers plus SP2. TCRdb ran MiXCR on the UMI-ligation and nested PCR reads and lists one entry per CDR3 protein. This table holds 80,000 or so distinct CDR3 sequences, approximately 10% found once. This clonotype was found many times. Its antigen remains unidentified. Overnight CMV lysate stimulation of fresh PBMCs defined donor CMV status by CD4+ IFNgamma. V lost 10 bases, J lost 0 bases, and 15 bases lay in between. Looked up from germline, CDR1 is SGDLS and CDR2 is YYNGEE. CDR3 length equals 14 residues.

This TCR was recovered from a human donor in good health. The V call is TRBV9, the J call TRBJ2-3, with a tentative D call TRBD2 (6 bases). The sequencing sample was made of naive CD8+ T cells from blood. In DNA, the CDR3 is TGTGCCGAGGAGGGAGCGTATAGCACAGATACGCAGTATTTT. Encoded protein: CAEEGAYSTDTQYF.